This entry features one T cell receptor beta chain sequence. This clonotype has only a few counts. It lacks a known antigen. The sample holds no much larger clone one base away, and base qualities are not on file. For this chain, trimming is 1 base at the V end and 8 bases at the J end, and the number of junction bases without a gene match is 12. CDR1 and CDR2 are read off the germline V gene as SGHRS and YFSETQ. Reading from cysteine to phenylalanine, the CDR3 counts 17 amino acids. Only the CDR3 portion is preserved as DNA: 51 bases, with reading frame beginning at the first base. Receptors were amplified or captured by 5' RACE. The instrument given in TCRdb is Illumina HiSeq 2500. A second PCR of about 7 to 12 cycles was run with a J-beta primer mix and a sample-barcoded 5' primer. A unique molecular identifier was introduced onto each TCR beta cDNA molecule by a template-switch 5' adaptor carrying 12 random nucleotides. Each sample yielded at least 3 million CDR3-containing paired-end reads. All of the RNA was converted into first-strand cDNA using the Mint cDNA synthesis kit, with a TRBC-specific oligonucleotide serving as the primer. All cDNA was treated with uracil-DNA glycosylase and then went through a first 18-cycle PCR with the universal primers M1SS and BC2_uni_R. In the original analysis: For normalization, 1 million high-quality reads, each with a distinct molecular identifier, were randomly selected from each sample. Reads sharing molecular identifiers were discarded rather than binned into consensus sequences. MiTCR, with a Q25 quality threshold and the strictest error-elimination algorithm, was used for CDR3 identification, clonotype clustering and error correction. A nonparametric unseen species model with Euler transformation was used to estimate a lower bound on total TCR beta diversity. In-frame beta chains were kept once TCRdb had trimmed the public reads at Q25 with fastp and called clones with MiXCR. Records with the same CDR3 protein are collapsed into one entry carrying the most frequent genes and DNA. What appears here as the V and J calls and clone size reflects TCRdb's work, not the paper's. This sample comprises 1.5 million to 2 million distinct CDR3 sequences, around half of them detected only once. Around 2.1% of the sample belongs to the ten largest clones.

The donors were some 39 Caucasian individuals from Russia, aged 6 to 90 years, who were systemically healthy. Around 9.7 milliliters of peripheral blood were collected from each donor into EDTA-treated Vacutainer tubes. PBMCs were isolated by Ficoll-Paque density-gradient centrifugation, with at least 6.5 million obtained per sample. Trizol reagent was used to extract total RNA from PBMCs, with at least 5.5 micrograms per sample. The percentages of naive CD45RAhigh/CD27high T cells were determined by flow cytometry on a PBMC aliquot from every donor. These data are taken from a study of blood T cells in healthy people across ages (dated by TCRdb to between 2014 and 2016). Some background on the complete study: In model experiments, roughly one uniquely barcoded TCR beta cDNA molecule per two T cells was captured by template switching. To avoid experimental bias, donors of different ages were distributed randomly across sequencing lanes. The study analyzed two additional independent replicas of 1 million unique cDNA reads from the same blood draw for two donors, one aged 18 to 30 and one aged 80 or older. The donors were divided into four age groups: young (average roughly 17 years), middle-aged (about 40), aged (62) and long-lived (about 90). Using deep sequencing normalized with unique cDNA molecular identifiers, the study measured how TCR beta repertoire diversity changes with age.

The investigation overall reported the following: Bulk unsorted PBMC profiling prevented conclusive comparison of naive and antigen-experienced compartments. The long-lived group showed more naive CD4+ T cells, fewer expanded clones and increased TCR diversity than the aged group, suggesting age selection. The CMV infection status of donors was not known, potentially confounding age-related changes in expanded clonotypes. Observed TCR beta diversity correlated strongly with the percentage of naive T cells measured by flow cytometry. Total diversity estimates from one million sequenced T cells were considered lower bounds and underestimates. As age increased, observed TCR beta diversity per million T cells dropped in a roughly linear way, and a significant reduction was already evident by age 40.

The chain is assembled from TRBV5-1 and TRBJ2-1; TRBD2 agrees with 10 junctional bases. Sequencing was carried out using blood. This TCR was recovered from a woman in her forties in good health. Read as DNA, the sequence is TGCGCCAGCAGCTTGATAGCGGGGGGCTCCCCCAGCGATGAGCAGTTCTTC. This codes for CASSLIAGGSPSDEQFF. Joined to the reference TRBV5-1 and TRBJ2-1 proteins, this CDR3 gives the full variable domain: KAGVTQTPRYLIKTRGQQVTLSCSPISGHRSVSWYQQTPGQGLQFLFEYFSETQRNKGNFPGRFSGRQFSNSRSEMNVSTLELGDSALYLCASSLIAGGSPSDEQFFGPGTRLTVL.